Below, 4 T cell receptor beta chains from the same sample are listed, as sequenced in a study of radiation and T cells in renal cell carcinoma. Time point: blood 2 weeks post-SBRT. The treatment is: 15 Gy SBRT to primary tumor, nephrectomy 4 weeks later. The repertoire was sequenced with immunoSEQ multiplex PCR; TCRdb's copy has only in-frame clones and lacks some. The table records about 130,000 clones, about 81% of them present only once. This material consisted of blood, taken from a patient whose treatment included radiotherapy and nephrectomy. The receptors come from a man aged 50-60 years with renal cell carcinoma.

A word on this clone: One end of the junction is discordant with germline, which a read error may explain. This chain joins TRBV7-9 and TRBJ1-2, with D uncertain. From germline, CDR1 is SEHNR and CDR2 FQNEAQ (reference sequence). The CDR3 is made up of 13 amino acids. CDR3 protein: CASSLAGNYGYTF. The CDR3 nucleotides are TGTGCCAGCAGCCTAGCCGGTAACTATGGCTACACCTTC.

V is TRBV4-2 and J is TRBJ2-3, with 15 nucleotides matching TRBD2. The CDR3 has 17 residues. Germline trimming cut 5 bases from V and 3 bases from J; bases unmatched to any gene: 6. CDR1 is LGHNA and CDR2 is YNFKEQ in the germline V gene. CDR3 nucleotides: TGTGCCAGCAGCAGCTGGACTAGCGGGGGGGGTACAGATACGCAGTATTTT. Residues: CASSSWTSGGGTDTQYF.

The rearrangement joins TRBV12-5 to TRBJ2-3; 9 bases align to TRBD1. Unmatched junction bases numbered 3, after V lost 5 bases and J lost 0 bases. The CDR3 runs to 15 residues. In germline, CDR1 is LGHNT, CDR2 FRNRAP. This CDR3 reads CASGPGQGSTDTQYF. The CDR3 DNA reads as TGTGCTAGTGGTCCAGGACAGGGGAGCACAGATACGCAGTATTTT. Filled out from reference TRBV12-5 and TRBJ2-3, the complete variable domain reads DARVTQTPRHKVTEMGQEVTMRCQPILGHNTVFWYRQTMMQGLELLAYFRNRAPLDDSGMPKDRFSAEMPDATLATLKIQPSEPRDSAVYFCASGPGQGSTDTQYFGPGTRLTVL.

The genes are TRBV6-5 and TRBJ2-3, with TRBD1 matching over 10 bases. The germline CDR1 and CDR2 sequences are MNHEY and SVGAGI. The CDR3 covers 15 residues. J lost 6 bases, V lost 4 bases, and 7 bases had no gene match. The CDR3 nucleotides read TGTGCCAGCAGTTCCGGGACAGGGGTCGGGGATACGCAGTATTTT. It translates to CASSSGTGVGDTQYF.